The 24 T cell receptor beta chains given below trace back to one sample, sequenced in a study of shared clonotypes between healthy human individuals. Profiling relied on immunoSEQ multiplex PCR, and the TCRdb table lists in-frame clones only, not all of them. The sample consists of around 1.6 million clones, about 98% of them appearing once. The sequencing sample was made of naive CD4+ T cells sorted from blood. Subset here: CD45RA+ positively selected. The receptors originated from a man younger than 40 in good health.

The CDR3 region is CASTLGDYNEQFF. Written as DNA, the CDR3 is TGTGCCAGTACCCTAGGGGACTACAATGAGCAGTTCTTC. J is TRBJ2-1 and V is TRBV19; possibly TRBD1 for D (5 bases). CDR1 is LNHDA, CDR2 SQIVND, per germline (reference sequence). The CDR3 has 13 residues. V was clipped by 7 bases and J by 3 bases, with 10 bases between them.

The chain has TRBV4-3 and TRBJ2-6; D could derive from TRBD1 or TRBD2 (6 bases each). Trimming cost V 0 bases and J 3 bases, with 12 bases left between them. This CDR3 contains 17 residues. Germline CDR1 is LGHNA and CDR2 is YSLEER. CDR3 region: CASSQEGGRYGANVLTF. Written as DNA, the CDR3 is TGCGCCAGCAGCCAAGAGGGGGGCAGGTATGGGGCCAACGTCCTGACTTTC.

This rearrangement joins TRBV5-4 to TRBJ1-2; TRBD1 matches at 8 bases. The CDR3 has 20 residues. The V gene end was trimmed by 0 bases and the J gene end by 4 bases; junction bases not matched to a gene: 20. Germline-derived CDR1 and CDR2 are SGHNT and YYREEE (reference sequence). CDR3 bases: TGTGCCAGCAGCTTGGCACTTGCACAGGGGGGGTCCTCTAACAGCTATGGCTACACCTTC. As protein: CASSLALAQGGSSNSYGYTF.

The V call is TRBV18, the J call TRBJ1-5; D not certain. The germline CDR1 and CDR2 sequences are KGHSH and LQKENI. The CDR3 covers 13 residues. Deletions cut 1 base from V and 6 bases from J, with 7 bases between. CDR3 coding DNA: TGTGCCAGCTCACCACATGAATCTCAGCCCCAGCATTTT. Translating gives CASSPHESQPQHF.

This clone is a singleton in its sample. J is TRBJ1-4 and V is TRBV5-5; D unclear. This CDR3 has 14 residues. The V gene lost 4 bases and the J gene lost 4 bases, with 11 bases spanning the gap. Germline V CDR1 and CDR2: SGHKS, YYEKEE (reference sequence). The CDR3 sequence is CASSLRALNEKLFF. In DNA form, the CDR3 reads TGTGCCAGCAGCCTCCGGGCCCTTAATGAAAAACTGTTTTTT.

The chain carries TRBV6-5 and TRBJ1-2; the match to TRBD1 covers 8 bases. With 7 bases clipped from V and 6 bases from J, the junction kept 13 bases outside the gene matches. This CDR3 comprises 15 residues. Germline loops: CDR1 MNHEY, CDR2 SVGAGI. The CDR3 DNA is TGTGCCAGCAACTCAGGACAGGGAAGGATCGATGGCTACACCTTC. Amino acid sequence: CASNSGQGRIDGYTF.

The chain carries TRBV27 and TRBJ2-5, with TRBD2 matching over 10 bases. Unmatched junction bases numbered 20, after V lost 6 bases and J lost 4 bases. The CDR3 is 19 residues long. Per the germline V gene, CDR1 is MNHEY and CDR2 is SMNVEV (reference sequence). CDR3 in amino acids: CASRPPGLAGAGLRETQYF. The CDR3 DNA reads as TGTGCCAGCAGGCCTCCCGGGCTAGCGGGAGCGGGGTTGAGAGAGACCCAGTACTTC.

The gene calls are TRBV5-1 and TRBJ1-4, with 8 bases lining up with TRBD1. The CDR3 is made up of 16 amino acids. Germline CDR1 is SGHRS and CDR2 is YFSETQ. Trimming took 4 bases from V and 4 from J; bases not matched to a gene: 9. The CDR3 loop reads CASSLGTGVINEKLFF. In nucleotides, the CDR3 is TGCGCCAGCAGCCTTGGGACAGGTGTCATTAATGAAAAACTGTTTTTT.

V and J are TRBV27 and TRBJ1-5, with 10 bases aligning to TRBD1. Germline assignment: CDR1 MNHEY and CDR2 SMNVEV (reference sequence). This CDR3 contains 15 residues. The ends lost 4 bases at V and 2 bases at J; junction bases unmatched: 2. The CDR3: CASSWTGGRNQPQHF. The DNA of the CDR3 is TGTGCCAGCAGTTGGACAGGGGGTCGCAATCAGCCCCAGCATTTT.

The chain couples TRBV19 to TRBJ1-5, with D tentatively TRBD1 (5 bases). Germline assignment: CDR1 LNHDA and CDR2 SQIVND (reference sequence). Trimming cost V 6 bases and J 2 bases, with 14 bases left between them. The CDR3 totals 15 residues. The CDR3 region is CASSQGDVGNQPQHF. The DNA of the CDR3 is TGTGCCAGTAGCCAGGGTGATGTCGGCAATCAGCCCCAGCATTTT.

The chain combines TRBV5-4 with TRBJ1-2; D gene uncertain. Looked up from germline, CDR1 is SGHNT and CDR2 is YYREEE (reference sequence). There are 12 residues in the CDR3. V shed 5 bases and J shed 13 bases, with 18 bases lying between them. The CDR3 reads CASSGPPTPSTF. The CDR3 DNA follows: TGTGCCAGCAGTGGCCCACCGACTCCTAGCACCTTC.

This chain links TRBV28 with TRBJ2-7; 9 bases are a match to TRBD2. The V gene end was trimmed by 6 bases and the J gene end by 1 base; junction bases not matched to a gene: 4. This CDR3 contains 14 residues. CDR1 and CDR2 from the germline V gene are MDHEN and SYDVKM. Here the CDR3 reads CASRSGLASYEQYF. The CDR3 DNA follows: TGTGCCAGCAGATCGGGACTAGCTTCCTACGAGCAGTACTTC.

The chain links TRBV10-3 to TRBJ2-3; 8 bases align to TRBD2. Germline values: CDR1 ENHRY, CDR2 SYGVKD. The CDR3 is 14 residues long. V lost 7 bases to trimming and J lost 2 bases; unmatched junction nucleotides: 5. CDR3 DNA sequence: TGTGCCATCAACGCGGGACTAGACACAGATACGCAGTATTTT. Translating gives CAINAGLDTDTQYF.

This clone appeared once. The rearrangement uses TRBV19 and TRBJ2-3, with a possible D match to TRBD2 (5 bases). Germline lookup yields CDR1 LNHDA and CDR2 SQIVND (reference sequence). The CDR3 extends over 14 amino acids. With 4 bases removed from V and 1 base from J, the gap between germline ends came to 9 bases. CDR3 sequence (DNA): TGTGCCAGTAGTACCGGACTTGGCACAGATACGCAGTATTTT. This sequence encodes CASSTGLGTDTQYF.

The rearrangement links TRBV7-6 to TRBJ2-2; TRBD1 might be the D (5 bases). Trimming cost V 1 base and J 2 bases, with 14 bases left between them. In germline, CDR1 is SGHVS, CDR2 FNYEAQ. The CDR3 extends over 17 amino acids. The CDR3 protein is CASSLGSYRFNTGELFF. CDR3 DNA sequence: TGTGCCAGCAGCTTAGGGTCTTACAGGTTTAACACCGGGGAGCTGTTTTTT.

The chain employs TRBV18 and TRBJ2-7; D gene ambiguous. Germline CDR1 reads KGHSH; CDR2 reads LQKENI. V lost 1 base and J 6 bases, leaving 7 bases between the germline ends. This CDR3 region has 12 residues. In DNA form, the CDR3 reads TGTGCCAGCTCACCACGGGTAAGCGAGCAGTACTTC. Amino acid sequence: CASSPRVSEQYF.

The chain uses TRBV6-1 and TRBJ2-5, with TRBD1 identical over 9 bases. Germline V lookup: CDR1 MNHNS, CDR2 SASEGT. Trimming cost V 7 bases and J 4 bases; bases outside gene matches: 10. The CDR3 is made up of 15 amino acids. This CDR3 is CASKLDRGARETQYF. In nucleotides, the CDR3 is TGTGCCAGCAAGCTCGACAGGGGGGCTCGAGAGACCCAGTACTTC.

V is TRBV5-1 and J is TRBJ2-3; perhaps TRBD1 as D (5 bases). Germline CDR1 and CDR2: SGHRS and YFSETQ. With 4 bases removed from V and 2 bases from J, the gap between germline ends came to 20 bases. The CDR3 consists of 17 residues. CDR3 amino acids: CASSPPRAGKVTDTQYF. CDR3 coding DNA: TGCGCCAGCAGCCCACCTAGGGCAGGGAAAGTCACAGATACGCAGTATTTT.

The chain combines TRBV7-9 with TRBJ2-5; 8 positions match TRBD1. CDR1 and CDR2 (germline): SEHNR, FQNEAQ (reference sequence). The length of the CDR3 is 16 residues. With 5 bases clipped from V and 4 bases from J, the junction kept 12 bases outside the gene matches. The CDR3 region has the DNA TGTGCCAGCAGCCCCCAATTTGACAGGGGTCGAGAGACCCAGTACTTC. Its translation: CASSPQFDRGRETQYF. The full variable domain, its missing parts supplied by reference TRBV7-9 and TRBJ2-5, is DTGVSQNPRHKITKRGQNVTFRCDPISEHNRLYWYRQTLGQGPEFLTYFQNEAQLEKSRLLSDRFSAERPKGSFSTLEIQRTEQGDSAMYLCASSPQFDRGRETQYFGPGTRLLVL.

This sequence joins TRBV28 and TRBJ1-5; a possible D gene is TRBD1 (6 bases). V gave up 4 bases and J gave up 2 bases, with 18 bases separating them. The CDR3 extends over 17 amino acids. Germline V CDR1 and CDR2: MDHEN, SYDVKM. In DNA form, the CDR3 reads TGTGCCAGCAGTTCGAGTCAGGGGAGAGTTGGCAATCAGCCCCAGCATTTT. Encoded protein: CASSSSQGRVGNQPQHF.

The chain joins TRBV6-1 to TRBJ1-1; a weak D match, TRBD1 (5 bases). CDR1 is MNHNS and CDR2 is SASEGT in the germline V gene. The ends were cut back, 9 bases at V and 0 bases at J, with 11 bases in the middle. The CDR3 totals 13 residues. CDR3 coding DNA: TGTGCCAGTGACAGCATTCTGAACACTGAAGCTTTCTTT. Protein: CASDSILNTEAFF.

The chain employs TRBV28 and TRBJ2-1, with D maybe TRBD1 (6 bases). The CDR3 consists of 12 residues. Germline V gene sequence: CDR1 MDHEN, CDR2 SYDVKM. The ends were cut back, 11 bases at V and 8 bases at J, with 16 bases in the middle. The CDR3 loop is CAGGQSAYEQFF. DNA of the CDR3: TGTGCCGGAGGACAGTCTGCCTATGAGCAGTTCTTC.

Written as DNA, the CDR3 is TGCGCCAGCAGTGAGTCAGGGTACCGGGGGCAGTACTTC. Translating gives CASSESGYRGQYF. V is TRBV10-1 and J is TRBJ2-7, with D possibly TRBD2 on 5 matching bases. CDR3 length: 13 residues. V shed 0 bases and J shed 9 bases, with 12 bases lying between them. The germline gives CDR1 WNHNN, CDR2 SYGVQD (reference sequence).

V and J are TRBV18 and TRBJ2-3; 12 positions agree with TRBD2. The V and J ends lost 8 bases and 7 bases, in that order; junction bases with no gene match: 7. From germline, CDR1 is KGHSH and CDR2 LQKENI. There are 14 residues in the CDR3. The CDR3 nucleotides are TGTGCCAGCCGCCTGACTAGCGGGAGAAATACGCAGTATTTT. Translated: CASRLTSGRNTQYF.